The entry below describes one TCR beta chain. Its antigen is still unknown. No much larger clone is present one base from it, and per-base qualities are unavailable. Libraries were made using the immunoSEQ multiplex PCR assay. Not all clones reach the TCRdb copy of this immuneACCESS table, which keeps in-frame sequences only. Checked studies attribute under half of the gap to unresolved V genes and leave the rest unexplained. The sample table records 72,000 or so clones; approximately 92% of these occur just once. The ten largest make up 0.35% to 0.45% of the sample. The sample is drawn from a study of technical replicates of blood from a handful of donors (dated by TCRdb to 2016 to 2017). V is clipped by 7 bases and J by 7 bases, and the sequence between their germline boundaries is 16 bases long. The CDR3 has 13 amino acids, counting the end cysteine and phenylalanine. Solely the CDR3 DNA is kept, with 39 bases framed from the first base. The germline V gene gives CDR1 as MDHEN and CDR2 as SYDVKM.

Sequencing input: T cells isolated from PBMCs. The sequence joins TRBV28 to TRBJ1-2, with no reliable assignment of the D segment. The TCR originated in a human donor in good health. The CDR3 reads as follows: CASTWGENSGYTF. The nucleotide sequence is TGTGCCAGCACTTGGGGAGAGAATAGTGGCTACACCTTC.